The 13 T cell receptor beta chains below all came from one sample that was sequenced in a study of T-cell reconstitution after alpha-beta-depleted transplantation in children. TCRbeta library construction was performed incorporating unique molecular identifiers. TCRdb re-derived calls from the PCR reads in MiXCR, one entry per CDR3 protein. The sample lists 55,000 to 90,000 distinct CDR3 sequences, roughly 4.5% seen once, with 15% to 20% in the top ten. Sequenced material: PBMCs, mostly from graft donor cells, taken 180 days after TCRalphabeta/CD19-depleted stem cell transplant. The receptors were sampled from a boy under two years old who had a stem cell transplant for acute myeloid leukemia, so the T cells may come from the graft donor.

V gene TRBV6-5 combines with J gene TRBJ2-7, with a possible D match to TRBD2 (6 bases). This CDR3 is 17 amino acids long. The V end lost 2 bases, the J end lost 3 bases, and 20 bases lay between the germline ends. CDR1 and CDR2 from the germline V gene are MNHEY and SVGAGI. The CDR3 coding sequence is TGTGCCAGCAGTTACGGGACTCTTAGCTCCACCATCTACGAGCAGTACTTC. It codes for CASSYGTLSSTIYEQYF.

This clonotype has a count of ten or more. The V and J genes are TRBV5-1 and TRBJ2-5; D could derive from TRBD1 or TRBD2 (6 bases each). Trimming cost V 1 base and J 5 bases, with 9 bases left between them. Germline V lookup: CDR1 SGHRS, CDR2 YFSETQ. This CDR3 spans 13 amino acids. CDR3 region: CASSLMGGETQYF. The CDR3, as DNA: TGCGCCAGCAGCTTGATGGGGGGCGAGACCCAGTACTTC.

Only a few counts were recorded for this clonotype. The rearrangement joins TRBV10-3 to TRBJ2-1; TRBD1 or TRBD2 may be the D gene (6 bases each). In germline, CDR1 is ENHRY, CDR2 SYGVKD. The V end was cut by 2 bases, the J end by 2 bases, with 13 bases between. The CDR3 sequence is 16 residues long. Written as DNA, the CDR3 is TGTGCCATCAGTGAGAGGGGCCGGGGGCCCTACAATGAGCAGTTCTTC. As protein: CAISERGRGPYNEQFF.

This clonotype was seen many times. The chain is built from TRBV12-3 or TRBV12-4 and TRBJ1-2; the D is unclear. Trimming pared 3 bases from V and 7 bases from J, leaving 9 bases between. The CDR3 is 12 amino acids. The CDR3 DNA reads TGTGCCAGCAGTTTGCGGGGTACTGGCTACACCTTC. Amino acid sequence: CASSLRGTGYTF.

Ten or more counts support this clonotype. This rearrangement joins TRBV4-1 to TRBJ1-2, with D perhaps matching TRBD1 (5 bases). CDR1 and CDR2 (germline): MGHRA, YSYEKL. The CDR3 extends over 14 amino acids. Trimming removed 1 base from V and 2 bases from J, with 8 bases in between. Written as DNA, the CDR3 is TGCGCCAGCAGCCAAGGGGGGAGAAACTATGGCTACACCTTC. Amino acid sequence: CASSQGGRNYGYTF.

This clonotype was seen a handful of times. The chain joins TRBV7-2 to TRBJ2-1; D uncertain. CDR3 length equals 14 residues. V was shortened by 5 bases and J by 1 base, with 9 bases between the two germline ends. Germline values: CDR1 SGHTA, CDR2 FQGNSA. This CDR3 is CASSPYGSYNEQFF. The DNA for the CDR3 is TGTGCCAGCAGCCCTTACGGGTCCTACAATGAGCAGTTCTTC.

Many counts were recorded for this clonotype. The chain uses TRBV25-1 and TRBJ2-5; no clear D gene. Germline values: CDR1 MGHDK, CDR2 SYGVNS. Trimming took 3 bases from V and 3 from J, leaving 8 bases between them. CDR3 length: 13 residues. The CDR3 spells CASSEDPEETQYF. Here the CDR3 DNA reads TGTGCCAGCAGTGAGGACCCCGAAGAGACCCAGTACTTC. Together with reference TRBV25-1 and TRBJ2-5, the CDR3 gives the full variable domain: EADIYQTPRYLVIGTGKKITLECSQTMGHDKMYWYQQDPGMELHLIHYSYGVNSTEKGDLSSESTVSRIRTEHFPLTLESARPSHTSQYLCASSEDPEETQYFGPGTRLLVL.

Ten or more counts support this clonotype. V is TRBV11-2 and J is TRBJ2-5, with TRBD2 matching 11 bases. V trimming: 1 base; J trimming: 0 bases; junction bases outside the gene matches: 1. Per the germline V gene, CDR1 is SGHAT and CDR2 is FQNNGV. This CDR3 is 16 amino acids long. CDR3 DNA sequence: TGTGCCAGCAGCTTAGGACTAGCGGGGTACCAAGAGACCCAGTACTTC. It translates to CASSLGLAGYQETQYF.

This clonotype appeared many times. V usage is TRBV5-1 and J usage is TRBJ1-1; 8 bases fit TRBD1. Germline-derived CDR1 and CDR2 are SGHRS and YFSETQ. Germline trimming cut 3 bases from V and 0 bases from J; bases unmatched to any gene: 7. This CDR3 has 16 residues. CDR3 region: CASSWGQAVMNTEAFF. The CDR3 DNA sequence: TGCGCCAGCAGCTGGGGACAGGCAGTCATGAACACTGAAGCTTTCTTT.

This clonotype was detected many times. The chain joins TRBV3-1 to TRBJ2-5, with 11 nucleotides matching TRBD1. CDR1 is LGHDT, CDR2 YNNKEL, per germline (reference sequence). Germline trimming cut 3 bases from V and 4 bases from J; bases unmatched to any gene: 4. This CDR3 contains 15 residues. The CDR3 region is CASSHRTGGRETQYF. Here the CDR3 DNA reads TGTGCCAGCAGCCATCGGACAGGGGGCAGAGAGACCCAGTACTTC.

This clonotype was counted many times. The gene calls are TRBV3-1 and TRBJ2-7; 10 bases agree with TRBD1. Looked up from germline, CDR1 is LGHDT and CDR2 is YNNKEL (reference sequence). The V segment lost 4 bases and the J segment 5 bases; nucleotides outside the gene matches: 5. The CDR3 extends over 14 amino acids. The CDR3 DNA is TGTGCCAGCAGCCCGACAGGGGGCGGTGACGAGCAGTACGTC. Amino acid sequence: CASSPTGGGDEQYV.

Ten or more counts support this clonotype. This chain uses TRBV25-1 with TRBJ1-1; no firm D call. Trimming took off 0 bases at V and 0 bases at J, with 8 bases between the two ends. The CDR3 loop spans 15 amino acids. Germline V gene lookup returns CDR1 MGHDK and CDR2 SYGVNS. The CDR3 bases are TGTGCCAGCAGTGAATATCCAGGTATGAACACTGAAGCTTTCTTT. Encoded protein: CASSEYPGMNTEAFF.

This clonotype was counted ten times or more. This chain connects TRBV7-2 to TRBJ2-6; D remains ambiguous. V lost 3 bases, J lost 0 bases, and 9 bases lay in between. Germline V gives CDR1 SGHTA, CDR2 FQGNSA. The CDR3 is made up of 16 amino acids. CDR3 sequence reads: CASSFLTHSGANVLTF. The CDR3 nucleotides read TGTGCCAGCAGCTTCTTGACCCACTCTGGGGCCAACGTCCTGACTTTC.